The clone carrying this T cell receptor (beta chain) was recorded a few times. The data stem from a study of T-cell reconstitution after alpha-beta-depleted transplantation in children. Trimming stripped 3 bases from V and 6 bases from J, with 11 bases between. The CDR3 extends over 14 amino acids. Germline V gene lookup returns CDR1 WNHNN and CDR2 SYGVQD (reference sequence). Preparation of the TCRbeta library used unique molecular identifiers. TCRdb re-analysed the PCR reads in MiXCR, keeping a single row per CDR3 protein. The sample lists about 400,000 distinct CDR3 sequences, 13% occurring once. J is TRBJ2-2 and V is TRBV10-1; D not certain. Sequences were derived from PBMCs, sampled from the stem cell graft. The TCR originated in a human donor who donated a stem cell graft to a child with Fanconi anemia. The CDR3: CASSDPGRAGELFF. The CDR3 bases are TGCGCCAGCAGTGACCCAGGACGGGCCGGGGAGCTGTTTTTT.